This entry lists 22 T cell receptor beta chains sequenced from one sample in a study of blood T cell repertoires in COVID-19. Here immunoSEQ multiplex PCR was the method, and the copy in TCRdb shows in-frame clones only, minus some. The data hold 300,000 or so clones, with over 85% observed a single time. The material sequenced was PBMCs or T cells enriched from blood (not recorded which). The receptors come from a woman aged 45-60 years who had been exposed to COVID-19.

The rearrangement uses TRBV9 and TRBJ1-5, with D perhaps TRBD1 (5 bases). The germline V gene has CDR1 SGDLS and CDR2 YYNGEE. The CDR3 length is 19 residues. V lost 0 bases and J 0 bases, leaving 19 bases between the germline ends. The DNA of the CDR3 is TGTGCCAGCAGCGTAGGTCTTTTGCGGGGCCACGATAGCAATCAGCCCCAGCATTTT. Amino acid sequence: CASSVGLLRGHDSNQPQHF. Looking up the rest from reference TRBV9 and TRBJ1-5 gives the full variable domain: DSGVTQTPKHLITATGQRVTLRCSPRSGDLSVYWYQQSLDQGLQFLIQYYNGEERAKGNILERFSAQQFPDLHSELNLSSLELGDSALYFCASSVGLLRGHDSNQPQHFGDGTRLSIL.

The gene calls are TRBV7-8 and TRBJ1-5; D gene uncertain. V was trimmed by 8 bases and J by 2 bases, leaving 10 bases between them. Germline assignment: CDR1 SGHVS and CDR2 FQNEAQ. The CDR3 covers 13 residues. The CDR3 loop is CASGRRGNQPQHF. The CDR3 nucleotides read TGTGCCAGCGGCCGTCGGGGCAATCAGCCCCAGCATTTT.

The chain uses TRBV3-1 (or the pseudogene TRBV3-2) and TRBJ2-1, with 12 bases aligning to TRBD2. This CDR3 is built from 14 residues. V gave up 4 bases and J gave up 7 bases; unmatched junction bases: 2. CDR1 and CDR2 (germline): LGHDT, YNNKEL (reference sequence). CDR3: CASSLGLAGNEQFF. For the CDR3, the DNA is TGTGCCAGCAGCCTTGGACTAGCGGGGAATGAGCAGTTCTTC.

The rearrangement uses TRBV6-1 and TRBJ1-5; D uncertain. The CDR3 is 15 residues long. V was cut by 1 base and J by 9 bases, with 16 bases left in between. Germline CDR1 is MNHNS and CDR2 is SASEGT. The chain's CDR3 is CASSEDRVASRPQHF. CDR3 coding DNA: TGTGCCAGCAGTGAAGATCGTGTGGCCTCAAGGCCCCAGCATTTT.

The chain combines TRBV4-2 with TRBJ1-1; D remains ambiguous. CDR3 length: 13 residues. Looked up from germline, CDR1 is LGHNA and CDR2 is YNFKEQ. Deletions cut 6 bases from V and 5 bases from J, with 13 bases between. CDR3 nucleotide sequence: TGTGCCAGCAGGTATCCGGGGAAGACTGAAGCTTTCTTT. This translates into CASRYPGKTEAFF.

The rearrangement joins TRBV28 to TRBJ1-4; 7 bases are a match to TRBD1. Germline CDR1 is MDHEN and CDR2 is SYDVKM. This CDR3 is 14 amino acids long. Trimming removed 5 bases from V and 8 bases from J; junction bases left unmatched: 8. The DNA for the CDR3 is TGTGCCAGCAGTCCAGGGACAGTAGGAGAAAAACTGTTTTTT. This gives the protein CASSPGTVGEKLFF.

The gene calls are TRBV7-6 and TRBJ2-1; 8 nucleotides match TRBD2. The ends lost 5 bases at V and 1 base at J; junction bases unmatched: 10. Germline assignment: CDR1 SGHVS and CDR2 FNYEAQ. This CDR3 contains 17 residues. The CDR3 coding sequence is TGTGCCAGCAGCCCTCGTTTAGCGGGGTTGTCCTACAATGAGCAGTTCTTC. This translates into CASSPRLAGLSYNEQFF. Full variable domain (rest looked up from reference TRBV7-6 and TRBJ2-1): GAGVSQSPRYKVTKRGQDVALRCDPISGHVSLYWYRQALGQGPEFLTYFNYEAQQDKSGLPNDRFSAERPEGSISTLTIQRTEQRDSAMYRCASSPRLAGLSYNEQFFGPGTRLTVL.

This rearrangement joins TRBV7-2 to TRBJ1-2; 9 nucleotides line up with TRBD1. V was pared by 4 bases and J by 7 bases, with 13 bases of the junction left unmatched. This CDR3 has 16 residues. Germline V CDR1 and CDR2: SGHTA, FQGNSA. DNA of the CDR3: TGTGCCAGCAGCTCCGATTTGGGACAGGGTTCTTCTGGCTACACCTTC. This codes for CASSSDLGQGSSGYTF.

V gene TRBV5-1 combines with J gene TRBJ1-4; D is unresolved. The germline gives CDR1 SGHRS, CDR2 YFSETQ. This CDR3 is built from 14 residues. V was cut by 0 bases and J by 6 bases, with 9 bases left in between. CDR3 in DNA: TGCGCCAGCAGCTTGGGGAGACCGGATGAAAAACTGTTTTTT. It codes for CASSLGRPDEKLFF.

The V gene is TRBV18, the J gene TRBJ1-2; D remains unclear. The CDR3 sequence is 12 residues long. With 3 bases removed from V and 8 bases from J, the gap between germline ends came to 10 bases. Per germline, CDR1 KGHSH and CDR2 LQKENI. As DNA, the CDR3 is TGTGCCAGCTCACCGACGGGAGACGGCTACACCTTC. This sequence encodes CASSPTGDGYTF.

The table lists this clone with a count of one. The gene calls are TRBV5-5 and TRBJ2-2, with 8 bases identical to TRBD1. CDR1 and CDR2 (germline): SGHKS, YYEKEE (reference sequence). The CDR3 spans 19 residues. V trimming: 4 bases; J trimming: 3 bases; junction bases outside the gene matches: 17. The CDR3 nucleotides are TGTGCCAGCAGCCGAAGATCGGGACAGGTGGTTTTCGACACCGGGGAGCTGTTTTTT. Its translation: CASSRRSGQVVFDTGELFF.

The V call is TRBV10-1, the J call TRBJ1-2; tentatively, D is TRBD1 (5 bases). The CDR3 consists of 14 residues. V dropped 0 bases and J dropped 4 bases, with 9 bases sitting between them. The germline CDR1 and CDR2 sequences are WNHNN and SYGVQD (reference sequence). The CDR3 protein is CASSESGTPYGYTF. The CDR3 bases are TGCGCCAGCAGTGAGTCGGGGACTCCCTATGGCTACACCTTC.

The CDR3 bases are TGCGCCAGCAGCTTGGGGTGGACAGGGGCGACAGATACGCAGTATTTT. Its protein product is CASSLGWTGATDTQYF. The chain carries TRBV5-1 and TRBJ2-3, with 9 positions matching TRBD1. Per germline, CDR1 SGHRS and CDR2 YFSETQ. The CDR3 runs to 16 residues. The V gene end was trimmed by 0 bases and the J gene end by 3 bases; junction bases not matched to a gene: 5. Drawing the rest from reference TRBV5-1 and TRBJ2-3, the complete variable domain is KAGVTQTPRYLIKTRGQQVTLSCSPISGHRSVSWYQQTPGQGLQFLFEYFSETQRNKGNFPGRFSGRQFSNSRSEMNVSTLELGDSALYLCASSLGWTGATDTQYFGPGTRLTVL.

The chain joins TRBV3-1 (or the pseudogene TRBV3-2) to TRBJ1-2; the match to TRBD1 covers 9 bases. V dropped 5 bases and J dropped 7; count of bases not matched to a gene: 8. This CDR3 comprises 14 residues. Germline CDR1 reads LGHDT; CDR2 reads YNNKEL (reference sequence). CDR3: CASSGTGGQGGYTF. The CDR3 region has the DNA TGTGCCAGCAGCGGTACAGGGGGCCAGGGTGGCTACACCTTC.

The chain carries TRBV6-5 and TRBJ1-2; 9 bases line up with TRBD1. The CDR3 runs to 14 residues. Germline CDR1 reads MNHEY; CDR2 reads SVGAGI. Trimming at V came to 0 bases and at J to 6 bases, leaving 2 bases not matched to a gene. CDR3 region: CASSYSWTGDGYTF. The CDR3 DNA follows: TGTGCCAGCAGTTACTCTTGGACAGGGGATGGCTACACCTTC.

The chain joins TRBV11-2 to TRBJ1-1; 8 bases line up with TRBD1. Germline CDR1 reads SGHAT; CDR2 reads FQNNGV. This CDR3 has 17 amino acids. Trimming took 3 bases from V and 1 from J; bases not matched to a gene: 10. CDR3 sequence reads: CASSFPRQGAGNTEAFF. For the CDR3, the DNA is TGTGCCAGCAGCTTCCCCAGGCAGGGGGCTGGGAACACTGAAGCTTTCTTT.

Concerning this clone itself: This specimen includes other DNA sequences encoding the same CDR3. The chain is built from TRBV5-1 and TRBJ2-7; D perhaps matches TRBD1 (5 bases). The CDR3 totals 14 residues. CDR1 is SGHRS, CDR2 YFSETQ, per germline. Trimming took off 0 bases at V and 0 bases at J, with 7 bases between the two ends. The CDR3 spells CASSLAGSSYEQYF. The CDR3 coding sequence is TGCGCCAGCAGCTTGGCAGGGTCCTCCTACGAGCAGTACTTC.

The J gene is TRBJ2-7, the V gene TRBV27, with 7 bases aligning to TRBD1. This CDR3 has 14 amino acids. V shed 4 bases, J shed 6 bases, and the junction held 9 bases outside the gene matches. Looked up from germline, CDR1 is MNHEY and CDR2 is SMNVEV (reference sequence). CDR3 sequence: CASSYRTGQREQYF. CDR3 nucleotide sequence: TGTGCCAGCAGTTACCGGACAGGACAACGCGAGCAGTACTTC.

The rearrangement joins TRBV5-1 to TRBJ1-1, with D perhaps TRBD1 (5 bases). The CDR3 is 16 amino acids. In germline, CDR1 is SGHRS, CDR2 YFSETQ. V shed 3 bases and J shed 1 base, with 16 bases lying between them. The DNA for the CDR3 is TGCGCCAGCAGCTCCCGGGTTGGAGGGGCGAACACTGAAGCTTTCTTT. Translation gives CASSSRVGGANTEAFF.

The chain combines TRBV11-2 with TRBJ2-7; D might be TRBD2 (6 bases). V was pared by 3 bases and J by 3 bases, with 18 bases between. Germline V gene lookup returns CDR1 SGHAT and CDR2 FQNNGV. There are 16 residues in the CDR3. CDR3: CASSLQPLTRDYEQYF. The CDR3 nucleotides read TGTGCCAGCAGCTTGCAACCTTTGACTAGAGACTACGAGCAGTACTTC. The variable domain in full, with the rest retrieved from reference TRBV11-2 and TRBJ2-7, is EAGVAQSPRYKIIEKRQSVAFWCNPISGHATLYWYQQILGQGPKLLIQFQNNGVVDDSQLPKDRFSAERLKGVDSTLKIQPAKLEDSAVYLCASSLQPLTRDYEQYFGPGTRLTVT.

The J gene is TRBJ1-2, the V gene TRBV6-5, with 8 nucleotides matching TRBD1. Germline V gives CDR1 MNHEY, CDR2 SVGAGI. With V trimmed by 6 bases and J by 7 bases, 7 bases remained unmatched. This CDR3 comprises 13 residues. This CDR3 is CASRRRTGSGYTF. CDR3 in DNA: TGTGCCAGCAGACGCAGGACAGGGAGTGGCTACACCTTC.

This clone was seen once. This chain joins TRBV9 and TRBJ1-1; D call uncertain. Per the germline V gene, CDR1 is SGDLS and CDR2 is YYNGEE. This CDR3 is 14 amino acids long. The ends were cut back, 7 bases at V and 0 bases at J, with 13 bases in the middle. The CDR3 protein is CASSPGVMNTEAFF. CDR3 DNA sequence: TGTGCCAGCTCACCCGGGGTAATGAACACTGAAGCTTTCTTT.